One TCR beta chain is described in this entry. The sample comes from a study of blood T cell repertoires in COVID-19. The germline gives CDR1 WSHSY, CDR2 SAAADI. J gave up 3 bases and V 6 bases, and 5 bases lay outside the gene matches. This CDR3 region has 15 residues. Assay used: immunoSEQ multiplex PCR; TCRdb lists only in-frame clones, some missing. The top ten hold over 9.5% of the sample, which has 200,000 or so clones, about 85% seen once. Input material: peripheral blood. This TCR was sampled from a woman older than 75 with COVID-19, enrolled during active disease. The chain joins TRBV10-2 to TRBJ2-2; TRBD2 agrees at 9 bases. In DNA form, the CDR3 reads TGCGCCAGCAGGATGGCGGGGGGGGACACCGGGGAGCTGTTTTTT. Its protein is CASRMAGGDTGELFF.